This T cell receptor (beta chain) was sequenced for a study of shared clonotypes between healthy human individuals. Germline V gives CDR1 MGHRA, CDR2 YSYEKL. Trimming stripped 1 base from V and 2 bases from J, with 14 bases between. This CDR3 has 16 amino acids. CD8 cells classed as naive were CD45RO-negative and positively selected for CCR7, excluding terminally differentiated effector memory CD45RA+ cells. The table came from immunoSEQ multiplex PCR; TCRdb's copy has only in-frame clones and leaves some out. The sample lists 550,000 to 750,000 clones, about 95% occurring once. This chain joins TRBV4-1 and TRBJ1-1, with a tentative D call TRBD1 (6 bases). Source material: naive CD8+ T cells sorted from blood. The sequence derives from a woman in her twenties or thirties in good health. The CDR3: CASSQVQNRDNTEAFF. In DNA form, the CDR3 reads TGCGCCAGCAGCCAAGTCCAAAACAGGGATAACACTGAAGCTTTCTTT.